Listed below are T cell receptor beta chains from one sample, sequenced in a study of cytomegalovirus exposure and HLA in healthy donors. Repertoires were generated with immunoSEQ multiplex PCR, while TCRdb's copy carries only in-frame clones and drops some. In the table there are about 170,000 clones, 75% to 85% of which are singletons. The specimen sequenced was PBMCs. Every receptor here comes from a woman between 18 and 29 years old in good health and CMV-seropositive. Both conserved end residues are part of each CDR3. The order of the fields is clone size, V gene, J gene, D gene, CDR3 DNA, CDR3 protein. A D gene is named only where the DNA matches it firmly. Rows give clone size only sometimes, using once, few, many, or a class for an expanded clone.

.,TRBV7-2,TRBJ2-3,TRBD2,TGTGCCAGCAGTTTCCGACTAGCGGGGGGAGATACGCAGTATTTT,CASSFRLAGGDTQYF
.,TRBV21-1,TRBJ2-5,.,TGTGCCAGAACCCCGAGGACAGATCCTGAAGAGACCCAGTACTTC,CARTPRTDPEETQYF
.,TRBV10-3,TRBJ1-3,TRBD1,TGTGCCACACTAGGGGGACAGGGCCTAAACACCATATATTTT,CATLGGQGLNTIYF
few,TRBV7-2,TRBJ2-1,TRBD2,TGTGCCAGCAGCCCCGATAGCGGGGGGGCCTACAATGAGCAGTTCTTC,CASSPDSGGAYNEQFF
.,TRBV7-8,TRBJ1-2,.,TGTGCCAGCAGCGCAATAGGGGGTGGCTATGGCTACACCTTC,CASSAIGGGYGYTF
.,TRBV18,TRBJ2-7,.,TGTGCCAGCTCACCAAACGCAGGCTCCTACGAGCAGTACTTC,CASSPNAGSYEQYF
.,TRBV13,TRBJ2-3,TRBD2,TGTGCCAGCATGTTTGCTAGCGGGGGCGCAGATACGCAGTATTTT,CASMFASGGADTQYF
.,TRBV4-1,TRBJ2-7,TRBD2,TGCGCCAGCAGAAAACTAGCGGGGGGGACCTACGAGCAGTACTTC,CASRKLAGGTYEQYF
few,TRBV19,TRBJ1-2,.,TGTGCCAGTAGTATAGATTTGGAGACCTATGGCTACACCTTC,CASSIDLETYGYTF
.,TRBV11-1,TRBJ2-2,.,TGTGCCAGCAGCCCCTCCCTCGAGCCCGCGGGCACCGGGGAGCTGTTTTTT,CASSPSLEPAGTGELFF
.,TRBV9,TRBJ1-1,.,TGTGCCAGCAGATCCTTTTGGGCCCTCAAGAGCAAGAACACTGAAGCTTTCTTT,CASRSFWALKSKNTEAFF
.,TRBV7-9,TRBJ1-1,.,TGTGCCAGCAGCTTAGCGAAGTTCCCGGTAACGGCTTTCTTT,CASSLAKFPVTAFF
.,TRBV7-9,TRBJ2-5,.,TGTGCCAGCAGCCTCGGATCGTTGGGGCAGGGGGAGACCCAGTACTTC,CASSLGSLGQGETQYF
few,TRBV6-4,TRBJ1-1,.,TGTGCCAGCAGTCCAACTATGAACACTGAAGCTTTCTTT,CASSPTMNTEAFF
.,TRBV10-1,TRBJ1-1,.,TGCGCCAGCAGTGAGACGCGGGGGGGACTGCCAGAAGCTTTCTTT,CASSETRGGLPEAFF
once,TRBV6-1,TRBJ2-5,.,TGTGCCAGCAGACCTGGGGGGCGGGGGGAGACCCAGTACTTC,CASRPGGRGETQYF
.,TRBV29-1,TRBJ1-2,TRBD1,TGCAGCGTTGAGTCCTCCGAAGACAGGGGGCCCCCCAACTACTATGGCTACACCTTC,CSVESSEDRGPPNYYGYTF
.,TRBV7-9,TRBJ2-4,TRBD1,TGTGCCAGCAGCTACGGGACAGGGTTCGACATTCAGTACTTC,CASSYGTGFDIQYF
.,TRBV28,TRBJ2-7,TRBD1,TGTGCCAGCAGATCCCCCCCGGGACAGGGAAGCTCCTACGAGCAGTACTTC,CASRSPPGQGSSYEQYF
.,TRBV7-2,TRBJ2-3,.,TGTGCCAGCAGCGAAACAGGTTATAGCACAGATACGCAGTATTTT,CASSETGYSTDTQYF
.,TRBV11-2,TRBJ1-6,.,TGTGCCAGCAGCCCATACCTGGACAGTTCGAATTCACCCCTCCACTTT,CASSPYLDSSNSPLHF
.,TRBV19,TRBJ1-5,.,TGTGCCAGTAGAACCCCCGGGGATTATAGCAATCAGCCCCAGCATTTT,CASRTPGDYSNQPQHF
few,TRBV6-6,TRBJ1-5,.,TGTGCCAGCATGCACACCCCCAATCAGCCCCAGCATTTT,CASMHTPNQPQHF
.,TRBV19,TRBJ2-1,.,TGTGCCAGTAGTCCCCCGGGACTGGGCTACAATGAGCAGTTCTTC,CASSPPGLGYNEQFF
.,TRBV5-1,TRBJ2-3,TRBD1,TGCGCCAGCAGCTTAGGACAGGGGGTTAGCACAGATACGCAGTATTTT,CASSLGQGVSTDTQYF
.,TRBV9,TRBJ1-2,.,TGTGCCAGCAGCGCCCCCTCTTGGAGGGGACGTACGGACGGCTACACCTTC,CASSAPSWRGRTDGYTF
few,TRBV27,TRBJ2-7,TRBD1,TGTGCCAGCAGCCGGGACAGCTCCTACGAGCAGTACTTC,CASSRDSSYEQYF
.,TRBV6-4,TRBJ1-5,.,TGCGCCTCTCGGGGGAGGCATCAGCCCCAGCATTTT,CASRGRHQPQHF
.,TRBV5-4,TRBJ1-4,.,TGTGCCAGCAGCCCTGAAGGACGGGATCTTGAAAAACTGTTTTTT,CASSPEGRDLEKLFF
few,TRBV11-2,TRBJ2-3,.,TGTGCCAGCAGCTTTGATGCGGGGAGCACAGATACGCAGTATTTT,CASSFDAGSTDTQYF
.,TRBV29-1,TRBJ1-1,TRBD1,TGCAGCGTTGATAGACAGGGGAACACTGAAGCTTTCTTT,CSVDRQGNTEAFF
once,TRBV5-4,TRBJ2-1,.,TGTGCCAGCAGCTTGGTGCGTGCGTCCGATGAGCAGTTCTTC,CASSLVRASDEQFF
.,TRBV19,TRBJ1-4,.,TGTGCCAGTAGTATAGCGTTTGGAGCAACTAATGAAAAACTGTTTTTT,CASSIAFGATNEKLFF
.,TRBV7-9,TRBJ1-4,.,TGTGCCAGCAGCTTAGTAGCGGGGGAGGGAGAAAAACTGTTTTTT,CASSLVAGEGEKLFF
.,TRBV2,TRBJ1-4,.,TGTGCCAGCAGTGACGATGTCACAGGCGGACGATTTTTT,CASSDDVTGGRFF
.,TRBV5-6,TRBJ1-5,TRBD1,TGTGCCAGCAGCCGCGGGACAGGGGACAATCAGCCCCAGCATTTT,CASSRGTGDNQPQHF
.,TRBV7-7,TRBJ2-1,.,TGTGCCAGCAGCCACCGTAATTATACCTGGACAGCCATTTACAATGAGCAGTTCTTC,CASSHRNYTWTAIYNEQFF
.,TRBV6-1,TRBJ2-7,.,TGTGCCAGCGGCCAGGGGCCCTACGAGCAGTACTTC,CASGQGPYEQYF
.,TRBV7-2,TRBJ2-3,.,TGTGCCAGCAGCTTAACCCCCGGTACGCAGTATTTT,CASSLTPGTQYF
.,TRBV10-3,TRBJ2-1,.,TGTGCCATGGAGGAGGTTTTCGGCAATGAGCAGTTCTTC,CAMEEVFGNEQFF
.,TRBV5-4,TRBJ2-2,TRBD1,TGTGCCAGCAGCTTGTATTGGAAAGGGGGCAGATCCGGGGAGCTGTTTTTT,CASSLYWKGGRSGELFF
.,TRBV2,TRBJ1-2,TRBD1,TGTGCCAGCAGTGACCAGGGGGCTTTTAATGGCTACACCTTC,CASSDQGAFNGYTF
.,TRBV7-2,TRBJ2-7,.,TGTGCCAGCAGCTTTCCAGGGGCCTACGAGCAGTACTTC,CASSFPGAYEQYF
.,TRBV27,TRBJ1-5,.,TGTGCCAGCAGCAAAGACAGAAAAGTCTATAGCAATCAGCCCCAGCATTTT,CASSKDRKVYSNQPQHF
.,TRBV6-5,TRBJ2-7,.,TGTGCCAGCTCCTTAAGGGGGGCGGGGGCGTACGAGCAGTACTTC,CASSLRGAGAYEQYF
.,TRBV6-5,TRBJ2-2,TRBD2,TGTGCCAGCAGTTTTCCTAGCGGGGCAGGCGGGGAGCTGTTTTTT,CASSFPSGAGGELFF
.,TRBV28,TRBJ1-1,TRBD1,TGTGCCAGCAGTTTATGGTGGGACAGGGAGAACACTGAAGCTTTCTTT,CASSLWWDRENTEAFF
.,TRBV11-3,TRBJ1-1,.,TGTGCCAGCAGCTCCGGGGGATGGTCTAAAACTTTCTTT,CASSSGGWSKTFF
.,TRBV11-1,TRBJ1-2,TRBD1,TGTGCCAGCAGCCGCGAGCCTAAGTCCGGGACAGCGATCTATGGCTACACCTTC,CASSREPKSGTAIYGYTF
.,TRBV5-1,TRBJ2-5,TRBD2,TGCGCCAGCAGCACGGGGACTAGCGGGACCCAAGAGACCCAGTACTTC,CASSTGTSGTQETQYF
few,TRBV5-6,TRBJ2-7,TRBD1,TGTGCCAGCAGCTTGGGTGCAGGGGGCTCTCACGAGCAGTACTTC,CASSLGAGGSHEQYF
once,TRBV7-2,TRBJ2-3,TRBD1,TGTGCCAGCAGCTTAGAGGGGGCCGGCACAGATACGCAGTATTTT,CASSLEGAGTDTQYF
.,TRBV4-1,TRBJ2-2,TRBD2,TGCGCCAGCAGCCCAGGAGCGGGGAGGGACACCGGGGAGCTGTTTTTT,CASSPGAGRDTGELFF
.,TRBV7-2,TRBJ1-1,.,TGTGCCAGCAGCTTAGGGCGGGCCGTGAACACTGAAGCTTTCTTT,CASSLGRAVNTEAFF
.,TRBV1,TRBJ1-5,.,TGCACCAGCAGCCGGGGGACAACAGGGGTCCCCAATCAGCCCCAGCATTTT,CTSSRGTTGVPNQPQHF
.,TRBV4-2,TRBJ1-5,.,TGTGCCAGCAGCCAAGGACAGATCGCCGGTGGGAATCAGCCCCAGCATTTT,CASSQGQIAGGNQPQHF
.,TRBV19,TRBJ1-5,.,TGTGCCAGTAGTACTTTACCCCGGGGAGATCAGCCCCAGCATTTT,CASSTLPRGDQPQHF
.,TRBV29-1,TRBJ1-2,TRBD1,TGCAGCGTAGTTACCGGGACAGGGACCTATGGCTACACCTTC,CSVVTGTGTYGYTF
.,TRBV7-8,TRBJ1-1,TRBD1,TGTGCCAGCAGCGAAAAGACAGGGGGTAGCACTGAAGCTTTCTTT,CASSEKTGGSTEAFF